This passage covers 9 T cell receptor beta chains from one sample sequenced in a study of immune evolution from preneoplasia to lung adenocarcinoma. Method: immunoSEQ multiplex PCR; TCRdb's copy keeps in-frame clones and lacks some. The table has a few thousand clones, around 80% seen once. Sequenced material: FFPE adjacent normal lung tissue. Receptors were obtained from a donor at least 70 years old with lung adenocarcinoma.

The CDR3 DNA reads as TGTGCCACCAAACGAGTCCGCCTCACAGATACGCAGTATTTT. It encodes CATKRVRLTDTQYF. The chain has TRBV2 and TRBJ2-3; D unresolved. CDR1 and CDR2 (germline): SNHLY, FYNNEI. The CDR3 covers 14 residues. V was trimmed by 10 bases and J by 2 bases, leaving 16 bases between them.

In its sample, this clone was seen a few times. The V call is TRBV5-1, the J call TRBJ2-2; TRBD2 matches at 11 bases. The trim removed 4 bases at V and 1 base at J, leaving 3 bases unmatched. The CDR3 totals 16 residues. Germline V CDR1 and CDR2: SGHRS, YFSETQ. The CDR3 bases are TGCGCCAGCAGCGGAACTAGCGGGAGGAACACCGGGGAGCTGTTTTTT. The encoded protein is CASSGTSGRNTGELFF.

The CDR3 region has the DNA TGTGCCACCTACCATGGGGGTCGAGGCACTGAAGCTTTCTTT. This codes for CATYHGGRGTEAFF. The chain uses TRBV10-3 and TRBJ1-1; D might be TRBD1 (5 bases). Germline V gene sequence: CDR1 ENHRY, CDR2 SYGVKD. V lost 10 bases, J lost 4 bases, and 19 bases lay in between. This CDR3 has 14 amino acids.

This clone was seen a few times. The gene calls are TRBV6-4 and TRBJ2-1; TRBD2 is a possible D gene (6 bases). Germline CDR1 and CDR2: MRHNA and SNTAGT. This CDR3 spans 15 amino acids. Trimming stripped 3 bases from V and 10 bases from J, with 19 bases between. CDR3 amino acids: CASSEEVAAAGEQFF. For the CDR3, the DNA is TGTGCCAGCAGTGAGGAGGTAGCGGCTGCAGGAGAGCAGTTCTTC.

V gene TRBV6-5 combines with J gene TRBJ1-5; 9 bases agree with TRBD1. Germline V gene data show CDR1 as MNHEY and CDR2 as SVGAGI. The V segment lost 6 bases and the J segment 16 bases; nucleotides outside the gene matches: 13. The CDR3 has 13 amino acids. The CDR3 spells CASRPDTGGPGHF. CDR3 sequence (DNA): TGTGCCAGCAGACCCGACACAGGGGGCCCCGGACATTTT.

The V gene is TRBV11-2, the J gene TRBJ2-7, with D perhaps given as TRBD1 or TRBD2 (5 bases each). The CDR3 is 15 amino acids. The germline V and J ends were trimmed by 5 bases and 7 bases, with 21 bases remaining between them. Looked up from germline, CDR1 is SGHAT and CDR2 is FQNNGV. CDR3 sequence (DNA): TGTGCCAGCAGCCCACCGGGACCGAGTTCCGGAGAGCAGTACTTC. It yields the protein CASSPPGPSSGEQYF.

V gene TRBV5-1 combines with J gene TRBJ2-1; D tentatively fits TRBD1 or TRBD2 (5 bases each). CDR3 size: 15 residues. Trimming removed 2 bases at V and 1 base at J, with 10 bases between. CDR1 is SGHRS and CDR2 is YFSETQ in the germline V gene. This CDR3 is CASSFVGGSYNEQFF. The CDR3 DNA sequence: TGCGCCAGCAGCTTCGTTGGGGGTTCCTACAATGAGCAGTTCTTC.

This chain uses TRBV10-2 with TRBJ2-1; TRBD2 matches at 13 bases. Losses at the gene ends were 6 bases for V and 4 bases for J; bases not matched to a gene: 9. Germline CDR1 is WSHSY and CDR2 is SAAADI. The CDR3 has 17 amino acids. The CDR3 loop reads CASRPPGTSGVYNEQFF. CDR3 DNA sequence: TGCGCCAGCAGGCCTCCCGGGACTAGCGGGGTTTACAATGAGCAGTTCTTC.

The chain recombines TRBV30 with TRBJ1-5, with TRBD1 as a possible D gene (5 bases). The germline V gene has CDR1 GTSNPN and CDR2 SVGIG (reference sequence). Trimming removed 1 base from V and 1 base from J, with 8 bases in between. The CDR3 extends over 14 amino acids. As DNA, the CDR3 is TGTGCCTGGAGTGAGGGGCTGAGCAATCAGCCCCAGCATTTT. This sequence encodes CAWSEGLSNQPQHF.